One and the same sample provided the 27 T cell receptor beta chains below, sequenced in a study of identical twins. TCRdb reprocessed the 5' RACE reads with MiXCR, giving one entry per CDR3 protein. The sample has approximately 260,000 distinct CDR3 sequences, around 8.3% seen once. These data also formed part of another study, on yellow fever vaccine responses in identical twins.

The source material was CD8+ T cells sorted from blood. Every receptor here comes from a woman aged 18 to 35 in good health.

V is TRBV20-1 and J is TRBJ1-2; weak D call: TRBD1 (5 bases). The CDR3 length is 15 residues. V was shortened by 0 bases and J by 5 bases, with 16 bases between the two germline ends. Germline V CDR1 and CDR2: DFQATT, SNEGSKA (reference sequence). Here the CDR3 reads CSARDVQGTFYGYTF. DNA of the CDR3: TGCAGTGCTAGAGATGTTCAGGGAACTTTTTATGGCTACACCTTC.

This sequence joins TRBV7-9 and TRBJ2-7, with TRBD2 matching over 7 bases. Trimming removed 4 bases from V and 4 bases from J; junction bases left unmatched: 16. Germline values: CDR1 SEHNR, CDR2 FQNEAQ (reference sequence). This CDR3 is 17 amino acids long. CDR3 sequence (DNA): TGTGCCAGCAGCTCCCTGCGGGGAGGGGAGAATCGTTACGAGCAGTACTTC. It is translated as CASSSLRGGENRYEQYF.

This chain uses TRBV20-1 with TRBJ1-3; possible D gene TRBD1, 5 bases. The CDR3 has 17 amino acids. The germline V gene has CDR1 DFQATT and CDR2 SNEGSKA (reference sequence). The germline V and J ends were trimmed by 0 bases and 0 bases, with 15 bases remaining between them. In DNA, the CDR3 is TGCAGTGCTAGAGATCAGACAGCGCCGAGCTCTGGAAACACCATATATTTT. As protein: CSARDQTAPSSGNTIYF.

This clonotype was seen just once. The V and J genes are TRBV5-5 and TRBJ2-7, with 9 nucleotides matching TRBD2. The J segment lost 3 bases and the V segment lost 4 bases, leaving 8 bases of the junction unmatched. Germline CDR1 is SGHKS and CDR2 is YYEKEE (reference sequence). The CDR3 spans 15 residues. CDR3 region: CASSRLTSGHYEQYF. In DNA form, the CDR3 reads TGTGCCAGCAGCCGCCTTACTAGCGGGCACTACGAGCAGTACTTC.

This clonotype was observed a few times. The chain links TRBV4-2 to TRBJ2-1, with D possibly being TRBD1 or TRBD2 (5 bases each). Germline values: CDR1 LGHNA, CDR2 YNFKEQ. V was trimmed by 5 bases and J by 7 bases, leaving 15 bases between them. The CDR3 extends over 14 amino acids. The CDR3 coding sequence is TGTGCCAGCAGCGAACCGGGACCACTAAATGAGCAGTTCTTC. This sequence encodes CASSEPGPLNEQFF.

J is TRBJ2-5 and V is TRBV6-1; D not resolved. Germline V gives CDR1 MNHNS, CDR2 SASEGT. V was shortened by 5 bases and J by 2 bases, with 24 bases between the two germline ends. The CDR3 is 18 residues long. CDR3 DNA: TGTGCCAGCAGTCGTTACAGTTTCTCTACCTTAGGACAAGAGACCCAGTACTTC. This encodes CASSRYSFSTLGQETQYF.

To note about this clonotype: The germline gene is not matched at one end of the junction; a read error may be the cause. The chain carries TRBV2 and TRBJ2-2; D unresolved. The germline gives CDR1 SNHLY, CDR2 FYNNEI. CDR3 length: 13 residues. The CDR3 DNA is TGTGCCAGCAGTGAACCGAAGACCGGGGAGCTGTTTTTT. It yields the protein CASSEPKTGELFF.

This clonotype was seen a few times. The rearrangement uses TRBV27 and TRBJ2-7; D remains unclear. Germline V gene sequence: CDR1 MNHEY, CDR2 SMNVEV (reference sequence). V was shortened by 1 base and J by 7 bases, with 14 bases between the two germline ends. The CDR3 contains 14 residues. CDR3: CASSLLGQSHEQYF. The DNA for the CDR3 is TGTGCCAGCAGTTTATTAGGGCAGTCCCATGAGCAGTACTTC.

There are many counts of this clonotype. The J gene is TRBJ2-5, the V gene TRBV7-9; unclear D gene. Germline CDR1 and CDR2: SEHNR and FQNEAQ (reference sequence). V was trimmed by 2 bases and J by 0 bases, leaving 13 bases between them. CDR3 length: 16 residues. CDR3: CASSLSFGLYQETQYF. The DNA for the CDR3 is TGTGCCAGCAGCTTAAGTTTCGGTCTGTACCAAGAGACCCAGTACTTC.

This clonotype was seen only a few times. The genes are TRBV4-1 and TRBJ2-7; D tentatively reads TRBD1 or TRBD2 (6 bases each). Trimming left V 1 base short and J 3 bases short, with 19 bases between. CDR1 is MGHRA and CDR2 is YSYEKL in the germline V gene. This CDR3 spans 17 amino acids. Written as DNA, the CDR3 is TGCGCCAGCAGCCAAGTTCCCGGGGGCTTAGAAGTCTACGAGCAGTACTTC. This translates into CASSQVPGGLEVYEQYF.

This clonotype was detected many times. V is TRBV29-1 and J is TRBJ2-7, with 7 bases aligning to TRBD1. Per germline, CDR1 SQVTM and CDR2 ANQGSEA. The CDR3 length is 13 residues. Trimming took 8 bases from V and 5 from J; bases not matched to a gene: 12. In DNA, the CDR3 is TGCAGCTACCCAAAGACAGGGCGAGACGAGCAGTACTTC. As protein: CSYPKTGRDEQYF.

This clonotype appeared a few times. This chain links TRBV7-9 with TRBJ1-6; D perhaps matches TRBD1 (5 bases). The CDR3 length is 15 residues. V dropped 2 bases and J dropped 8 bases, with 13 bases sitting between them. The germline V gene encodes CDR1 SEHNR and CDR2 FQNEAQ (reference sequence). For the CDR3, the DNA is TGTGCCAGCAGCTTAAGGGGCAGTCTTGATTCACCCCTCCACTTT. Protein: CASSLRGSLDSPLHF.

This chain links TRBV7-8 with TRBJ1-1; D ambiguous. The V gene's germline CDR1 is SGHVS and CDR2 FQNEAQ. This CDR3 has 12 amino acids. Trimming pared 4 bases from V and 7 bases from J, leaving 10 bases between. CDR3 nucleotide sequence: TGTGCCAGCAGCTCGGCAGGAAGTGAAGCTTTCTTT. Translation gives CASSSAGSEAFF.

In nucleotides, the CDR3 is TGTGCCTGGAGTGCTAGCTTTGCCGGGGAGCTGTTTTTT. Translated, it gives CAWSASFAGELFF. The rearrangement uses TRBV30 and TRBJ2-2, with a weak D call TRBD2 (5 bases). CDR3 length equals 13 residues. Germline V gives CDR1 GTSNPN, CDR2 SVGIG (reference sequence). V dropped 1 base and J dropped 6 bases, with 9 bases sitting between them. The full variable domain, in which reference TRBV30 and TRBJ2-2 provide the parts outside the CDR3, is SQTIHQWPATLVQPVGSPLSLECTVEGTSNPNLYWYRQAAGRGLQLLFYSVGIGQISSEVPQNLSASRPQDRQFILSSKKLLLSDSGFYLCAWSASFAGELFFGEGSRLTVL.

This clonotype has at least ten counts. The chain carries TRBV12-3 or TRBV12-4 and TRBJ2-3; no definite D call. The CDR3 sequence is 14 residues long. V lost 7 bases to trimming and J lost 1 base, with 12 bases between them. The DNA of the CDR3 is TGTGCCAGCAACCTCGAGGTTCGCACAGATACGCAGTATTTT. Translation: CASNLEVRTDTQYF.

This clonotype was picked up a small number of times. The CDR3 sequence is CSVLQGIDGYTF. For the CDR3, the DNA is TGCAGCGTCCTACAGGGGATCGATGGCTACACCTTC. The chain carries TRBV29-1 and TRBJ1-2; 7 bases are shared with TRBD1. CDR1 and CDR2 (germline): SQVTM, ANQGSEA. There are 12 residues in the CDR3. The ends lost 6 bases at V and 6 bases at J; junction bases unmatched: 7.

This chain joins TRBV6-5 and TRBJ1-2; TRBD1 agrees at 7 bases. CDR3 size: 16 residues. Losses at the gene ends were 1 base for V and 3 bases for J; bases not matched to a gene: 8. Germline values: CDR1 MNHEY, CDR2 SVGAGI. CDR3 DNA: TGTGCCAGCAGTTACTTGATTGACAGGGCTGACTATGGCTACACCTTC. It codes for CASSYLIDRADYGYTF.

This clonotype was detected many times. The rearrangement links TRBV3-1 to TRBJ2-1; D might be TRBD1 or TRBD2, each matching 5 bases. The CDR3 is 14 residues long. The ends were cut back, 0 bases at V and 6 bases at J, with 9 bases in the middle. The germline gives CDR1 LGHDT, CDR2 YNNKEL (reference sequence). In DNA form, the CDR3 reads TGTGCCAGCAGCCAAGATGCGAGGGGCAATGAGCAGTTCTTC. It specifies CASSQDARGNEQFF.

This clonotype was found a few times. V and J are TRBV27 and TRBJ2-3, with D tentatively TRBD1 (6 bases). This CDR3 has 14 residues. Trimming left V 7 bases short and J 6 bases short, with 17 bases between. CDR1 is MNHEY, CDR2 SMNVEV, per germline (reference sequence). In DNA form, the CDR3 reads TGTGCCAGCAAATTCTGGACAGATAAGGATACGCAGTATTTT. It is translated as CASKFWTDKDTQYF.

This clonotype has a handful of counts. The J gene is TRBJ2-1, the V gene TRBV5-5; either TRBD1 or TRBD2 may supply D (6 bases each). CDR1 is SGHKS and CDR2 is YYEKEE in the germline V gene (reference sequence). The CDR3 extends over 14 amino acids. The V and J ends lost 0 bases and 10 bases respectively, with 14 bases between them. The CDR3 here is CASSLGLGGREQFF. CDR3 DNA sequence: TGTGCCAGCAGCTTGGGGCTGGGGGGCAGGGAGCAGTTCTTC.

In this sample, this clonotype turned up once. This chain joins TRBV23-1 and TRBJ2-1, with 7 positions matching TRBD1. TRBV23-1 is noted as an ORF with a role that remains uncertain. The CDR3 consists of 14 residues. V lost 4 bases to trimming and J lost 5 bases; unmatched junction nucleotides: 5. CDR3 DNA sequence: TGCGCCAGCAGTCTTCGGGACAGCAACAATGAGCAGTTCTTC. It encodes CASSLRDSNNEQFF.

The V call is TRBV3-1, the J call TRBJ2-7; TRBD2 matches 7 bases. The germline CDR1 and CDR2 sequences are LGHDT and YNNKEL (reference sequence). This CDR3 contains 14 residues. With V trimmed by 3 bases and J by 2 bases, 4 bases remained unmatched. CDR3 DNA: TGTGCCAGCAGCCATGAACTAGCGCCCTACGAGCAGTACTTC. The encoded protein is CASSHELAPYEQYF.

CDR3: CSVGGDPFYEQYF. CDR3 bases: TGCAGCGTGGGAGGGGACCCGTTCTACGAGCAGTACTTC. The chain carries TRBV29-1 and TRBJ2-7; 7 nucleotides line up with TRBD2. The V gene's germline CDR1 is SQVTM and CDR2 ANQGSEA. With 6 bases clipped from V and 3 bases from J, the junction kept 8 bases outside the gene matches. The CDR3 consists of 13 residues.

This clonotype was picked up a small number of times. The chain links TRBV3-1 to TRBJ2-3; D is possibly TRBD1 (6 bases). Trimming removed 0 bases at V and 5 bases at J, with 12 bases between. CDR1 is LGHDT and CDR2 is YNNKEL in the germline V gene (reference sequence). The CDR3 consists of 15 residues. Written as DNA, the CDR3 is TGTGCCAGCAGCCAAGACCAGGGGCTAGGAGATACGCAGTATTTT. As protein: CASSQDQGLGDTQYF.

This clonotype has a count of ten or more. The chain has TRBV20-1 and TRBJ2-7; D not certain. The CDR3 contains 15 residues. The germline V gene encodes CDR1 DFQATT and CDR2 SNEGSKA (reference sequence). Trimming stripped 1 base from V and 5 bases from J, with 18 bases between. CDR3 region: CSARVTGSEIDEQYF. The CDR3 DNA follows: TGCAGTGCTAGAGTAACCGGGTCGGAGATCGACGAGCAGTACTTC.

The genes are TRBV7-6 and TRBJ2-3, with a possible D match to TRBD1 (6 bases). This CDR3 spans 15 amino acids. Germline CDR1 reads SGHVS; CDR2 reads FNYEAQ. Trimming stripped 2 bases from V and 0 bases from J, with 9 bases between. CDR3 coding DNA: TGTGCCAGCAGCTTATCCGGACAGAGCACAGATACGCAGTATTTT. Translated: CASSLSGQSTDTQYF. Full variable domain (outside the CDR3, taken from reference TRBV7-6 and TRBJ2-3): GAGVSQSPRYKVTKRGQDVALRCDPISGHVSLYWYRQALGQGPEFLTYFNYEAQQDKSGLPNDRFSAERPEGSISTLTIQRTEQRDSAMYRCASSLSGQSTDTQYFGPGTRLTVL.

The rearrangement uses TRBV27 and TRBJ2-3, with 10 bases lining up with TRBD2. Germline CDR1 reads MNHEY; CDR2 reads SMNVEV (reference sequence). This CDR3 has 15 residues. The V gene end was trimmed by 6 bases and the J gene end by 4 bases; junction bases not matched to a gene: 7. The CDR3 loop is CASRKGSGGADTQYF. In nucleotides, the CDR3 is TGTGCCAGCAGAAAAGGGAGCGGGGGGGCAGATACGCAGTATTTT.